This T cell receptor (beta chain) is drawn from a study of regulatory T cells in long-lasting Graves disease. This clonotype was seen ten or more times. CDR3 regions were amplified by Arm-PCR using iRepertoire HTBI primers to build TCR beta libraries. One entry per CDR3 protein, called by TCRdb with MiXCR from the multiplex PCR reads. This table has approximately 560,000 distinct CDR3 sequences, around 15% appearing once. V lost 8 bases and J lost 2, with 11 bases in between. Germline V CDR1 and CDR2: SNHLY, FYNNEI. The CDR3 consists of 13 residues. Time point reported: newly diagnosed GD, antithyroid drugs for less than 3 months. From PBMCs, RNA was extracted and then used to make the TCR library. The same data also went into a second study, on T cells in Graves' hyperthyroidism and ophthalmopathy.

The starting material was peripheral blood mononuclear cells (PBMCs), obtained at new diagnosis, from a patient treated with antithyroid drugs. The chain is built from TRBV2 and TRBJ2-3, with D possibly matching TRBD2 (6 bases). This clonotype was sampled from a man aged 18 to 29 with Graves disease. This CDR3 is CASDKRVTDTQYF. The CDR3 DNA reads TGTGCCAGCGACAAGCGGGTCACAGATACGCAGTATTTT.